These 21 T cell receptor beta chains came from one sample sequenced in a study of regulatory T cells in long-lasting Graves disease. CDR3-region Arm-PCR and iRepertoire HTBI primers produced the TCR beta libraries. TCRdb fed the multiplex PCR reads into MiXCR, producing one record per CDR3 protein. The sample has 350,000 to 400,000 distinct CDR3 sequences, 15% to 19% seen once. The time point denotes: newly diagnosed GD, antithyroid drugs for less than 3 months. From PBMCs, RNA was extracted and then used to make the TCR library. Source: peripheral blood mononuclear cells (PBMCs), taken at new diagnosis, from a patient treated with antithyroid drugs. These receptors were collected from a female donor with Graves disease.

This clonotype was seen a handful of times. A read error may explain this, as a much larger clone is one base away. V and J are TRBV2 and TRBJ2-1, with 8 positions matching TRBD1. Germline CDR1 is SNHLY and CDR2 is FYNNEI. The CDR3 length is 16 residues. The CDR3 sequence: CASSEAARTGRNGQFF. CDR3 nucleotides: TGTGCCAGCAGTGAAGCTGCCCGGACAGGGAGGAATGGGCAGTTCTTC.

This clonotype was counted ten times or more. V and J are TRBV27 and TRBJ1-2; D possibly corresponds to TRBD1 (5 bases). Germline assignment: CDR1 MNHEY and CDR2 SMNVEV (reference sequence). The CDR3 has 15 amino acids. V was trimmed by 1 base and J by 4 bases, leaving 13 bases between them. CDR3: CASSLWAGGTYGYTF. Here the CDR3 DNA reads TGTGCCAGCAGTTTATGGGCGGGGGGGACCTATGGCTACACCTTC.

This clonotype was found many times. V usage is TRBV7-9 and J usage is TRBJ1-1; weak D call: TRBD1 (6 bases). The CDR3 sequence is 17 residues long. Per germline, CDR1 SEHNR and CDR2 FQNEAQ (reference sequence). Trimming cost V 5 bases and J 7 bases, with 26 bases left between them. This CDR3 reads CASSNLRDTPEGDEAFF. The CDR3 region has the DNA TGTGCCAGCAGCAATCTCCGGGACACCCCCGAAGGTGATGAAGCTTTCTTT. The full variable domain, with the rest looked up from reference TRBV7-9 and TRBJ1-1, is DTGVSQNPRHKITKRGQNVTFRCDPISEHNRLYWYRQTLGQGPEFLTYFQNEAQLEKSRLLSDRFSAERPKGSFSTLEIQRTEQGDSAMYLCASSNLRDTPEGDEAFFGQGTRLTVV.

In regard to this clonotype: This is likely a read error, given that the CDR3 carries no conserved phenylalanine or tryptophan at its end. The J gene is TRBJ2-1, the V gene TRBV12-3 or TRBV12-4; tentative D call: TRBD2 (5 bases). The CDR3 is made up of 16 amino acids. V was cut by 5 bases and J by 3 bases, with 17 bases left in between. As DNA, the CDR3 is TGTGCCAGCAGTCCCCCACGGCTAGCTAACTACAATGAGCAGTTCTCC. Translated, it gives CASSPPRLANYNEQFS.

In its sample, this clonotype was seen once. Possible read error: a much larger clone is one base away. The V gene is TRBV4-1, the J gene TRBJ1-5, with D possibly being TRBD1 (5 bases). This CDR3 has 14 amino acids. CDR1 and CDR2 from the germline V gene are MGHRA and YSYEKL. CDR3 nucleotide sequence: TGCGCCGGCAGCCAACTCAGGGGCAATCAGCCCCAGCATTTT. Translating gives CAGSQLRGNQPQHF.

At least ten counts were recorded for this clonotype. The V and J genes are TRBV20-1 and TRBJ2-3; possible D gene TRBD2, 5 bases. Germline lookup yields CDR1 DFQATT and CDR2 SNEGSKA (reference sequence). Trimming left V 2 bases short and J 0 bases short, with 9 bases between. This CDR3 contains 14 residues. The CDR3 region has the DNA TGCAGTGCTAGAAACCAGCGGAGCACAGATACGCAGTATTTT. This gives the protein CSARNQRSTDTQYF.

This clonotype has at least ten counts. The chain has TRBV2 and TRBJ2-1, with TRBD2 matching over 15 bases. Germline lookup yields CDR1 SNHLY and CDR2 FYNNEI. The CDR3 is 17 residues long. V lost 3 bases to trimming and J lost 8 bases; unmatched junction nucleotides: 8. CDR3 region: CASSDRTSGRASYEQFF. The CDR3, as DNA: TGTGCCAGCAGTGATAGGACTAGCGGGAGGGCCTCTTATGAGCAGTTCTTC.

This clonotype was counted ten times or more. V is TRBV2 and J is TRBJ2-7; 9 nucleotides line up with TRBD1. The CDR3 is 13 amino acids. V was clipped by 6 bases and J by 3 bases; unmatched bases: 3. From germline, CDR1 is SNHLY and CDR2 FYNNEI. The DNA for the CDR3 is TGTGCCAGCAGCCGACAGGGGGTCTACGAGCAGTACTTC. It codes for CASSRQGVYEQYF.

This clonotype was detected a few times. The rearrangement uses TRBV5-5 and TRBJ2-2, with D perhaps TRBD1 (5 bases). Per the germline V gene, CDR1 is SGHKS and CDR2 is YYEKEE (reference sequence). The CDR3 contains 16 residues. Trimming took off 1 base at V and 5 bases at J, with 15 bases between the two ends. This CDR3 is CASSLFWKGLTGELFF. Written as DNA, the CDR3 is TGTGCCAGCAGCTTGTTTTGGAAGGGGTTAACCGGGGAGCTGTTTTTT.

This clonotype was recorded many times. This chain joins TRBV6-2 or TRBV6-3 and TRBJ2-5; tentative D call: TRBD2 (6 bases). The DNA end favors TRBJ2-1, so the J call may be wrong. CDR1 is MNHEY, CDR2 SVGEGT, per germline. The length of the CDR3 is 15 residues. CDR3: CASSPGLTPSDEQFF. CDR3 nucleotides: TGTGCCAGCAGCCCTGGACTTACCCCTAGCGATGAGCAGTTCTTC.

This clonotype was recorded many times. The CDR3 DNA follows: TGTGCCAGCAGCCTTAGCAGCAGCACCGGGGAGCTGTTTTTT. This codes for CASSLSSSTGELFF. The chain couples TRBV7-3 to TRBJ2-2, with no clear D. V was trimmed by 5 bases and J by 4 bases, leaving 11 bases between them. CDR1 is SGHTA and CDR2 is FQGTGA in the germline V gene. The CDR3 spans 14 residues.

As regards this clonotype: Given a much more abundant clone one base away, this may be a read error. The CDR3 bases are TGCGCCAGCAGCCAAACCCCACAGGGATTAGAACTCTATGGCTGCACCTTC. This encodes CASSQTPQGLELYGCTF. The chain recombines TRBV4-3 with TRBJ1-2, with D tentatively TRBD1 (6 bases). CDR3 size: 17 residues. In germline, CDR1 is LGHNA, CDR2 YSLEER.

This clonotype came up many times. The chain is built from TRBV20-1 and TRBJ2-7, with D unclear. Germline CDR1 reads DFQATT; CDR2 reads SNEGSKA (reference sequence). The CDR3 is 13 residues long. The V end was cut by 0 bases, the J end by 7 bases, with 13 bases between. CDR3 sequence reads: CSARDYDRWEQYF. CDR3 DNA sequence: TGCAGTGCTAGAGATTACGACCGGTGGGAGCAGTACTTC.

Notes on this clonotype: A far larger clone is just one base off, so this is likely a read error. Here the CDR3 omits its conserved ending phenylalanine or tryptophan, so a read error is the likely source. The chain combines TRBV6-5 with TRBJ2-7; D perhaps matches TRBD2 (5 bases). CDR1 MNHEY and CDR2 SVGAGI come from the germline V gene. V dropped 6 bases and J dropped 0 bases, with 12 bases sitting between them. This CDR3 has 14 residues. The CDR3 DNA is TGTGCCAGCAGCACCGACGGGATCTCCTACGAGCAGTACTAC. This codes for CASSTDGISYEQYY.

This clonotype came up a few times. A much larger clone differs by one base, so this may be a read error. The chain employs TRBV7-2 and TRBJ2-7; D call uncertain. The V and J ends lost 1 base and 7 bases respectively, with 8 bases between them. The CDR3 extends over 12 amino acids. The germline V gene encodes CDR1 SGHTA and CDR2 FQGNSA. The CDR3 DNA is TGTGCCAGCAGCTTAGAGGTCCCTGAGCAGTACTTC. Its translation is CASSLEVPEQYF.

As for this clonotype: A read error is the likely source, as a far larger clone sits one nucleotide away. The chain has TRBV11-1 and TRBJ2-1; TRBD1 matches at 11 bases. V lost 4 bases, J lost 10 bases, and 6 bases stayed unmatched. This CDR3 is built from 14 residues. Germline assignment: CDR1 SGHAT and CDR2 FQDESV (reference sequence). In DNA form, the CDR3 reads TGTGCCAGCAGCTGGAGGACAGGGGGCTACGAGCAGTTCTTC. Its translation: CASSWRTGGYEQFF.

At least ten counts were recorded for this clonotype. This sequence joins TRBV24-1 and TRBJ1-2; D might be TRBD1 (6 bases). Germline CDR1 KGHDR, CDR2 SFDVKD. The CDR3 extends over 13 amino acids. The V gene lost 4 bases and the J gene lost 6 bases, with 11 bases spanning the gap. The CDR3: CATSDYYRDGYTF. In nucleotides, the CDR3 is TGTGCCACCAGTGACTATTACAGGGATGGCTACACCTTC.

This chain uses TRBV20-1 with TRBJ1-1, with D possibly TRBD1 on 6 matching bases. Germline CDR1 is DFQATT and CDR2 is SNEGSKA (reference sequence). The CDR3 is made up of 14 amino acids. Trimming removed 5 bases from V and 2 bases from J, with 15 bases in between. The DNA for the CDR3 is TGCAGTGCTGGGGGCGCCCGGATTAACACTGAAGCTTTCTTT. Translating it yields CSAGGARINTEAFF.

This clonotype has ten or more counts. The rearrangement links TRBV3-1 to TRBJ1-6; D remains unclear. The V end lost 0 bases, the J end lost 10 bases, and 13 bases lay between the germline ends. The CDR3 length is 15 residues. Germline CDR1 LGHDT, CDR2 YNNKEL (reference sequence). DNA of the CDR3: TGTGCCAGCAGCCAAGATGAGGGATGGGGATCACCCCTCCACTTT. Translating gives CASSQDEGWGSPLHF.

This clonotype came up many times. This chain connects TRBV7-3 to TRBJ2-1; D may match TRBD1 or TRBD2 (5 bases each). Germline loops: CDR1 SGHTA, CDR2 FQGTGA. V was clipped by 4 bases and J by 7 bases, with 11 bases between them. This CDR3 region has 13 residues. This CDR3 is CASSSGRINEQFF. CDR3 coding DNA: TGTGCCAGCAGCTCGGGACGGATAAATGAGCAGTTCTTC. The variable domain in full, completed from reference TRBV7-3 and TRBJ2-1, reads GAGVSQTPSNKVTEKGKYVELRCDPISGHTALYWYRQSLGQGPEFLIYFQGTGAADDSGLPNDRFFAVRPEGSVSTLKIQRTERGDSAVYLCASSSGRINEQFFGPGTRLTVL.

This clonotype was picked up many times. V and J are TRBV5-4 and TRBJ2-5; 9 bases align to TRBD2. The CDR3 totals 16 residues. V shed 4 bases and J 2 bases; nucleotides not matched to a gene: 9. The germline CDR1 and CDR2 sequences are SGHNT and YYREEE (reference sequence). CDR3 region: CASSINSGGLQETQYF. DNA for the CDR3: TGTGCCAGCAGCATTAATAGCGGGGGCTTACAAGAGACCCAGTACTTC.